The entry below gives a single TCR beta chain sequence along with its context. Documented time point: peripheral blood 6 weeks after treatment start. Patient disease was locally advanced or metastatic urothelial carcinoma. The sample comes from a study of PD-L1 blockade in urothelial cancer. Study background: About 85% of the roughly 30 patients comprised males who had bladder-origin urothelial cancer.

The templates were synthetic TCR analogs, and they were spiked into each PCR. The assay was immunoSEQ multiplex PCR, and TCRdb's table has in-frame clones only and misses some. The table includes tens of thousands of clones, about nine tenths detected once. The CDR3 length is 19 residues. The ends were cut back, 0 bases at V and 5 bases at J, with 20 bases in the middle. Per germline, CDR1 SGHNT and CDR2 YENEEA. The origin of this receptor is a man aged 60-69 years with urothelial cancer. The chain is built from TRBV11-3 and TRBJ1-6; D remains ambiguous. Specimen: PBMCs, collected around atezolizumab (anti-PD-L1) treatment. The chain's CDR3 is CASSLELTTPVGHNSPLHF. The CDR3 DNA sequence: TGTGCCAGCAGCTTAGAATTAACGACTCCGGTCGGCCATAATTCACCCCTCCACTTT.